This T cell receptor beta chain was sequenced during a study of tumor and adjacent non-tumor tissue in lung cancer. Study information: Patients comprised 12 adenocarcinoma, 2 squamous cell carcinoma and 1 small cell lung cancer. Notes on the study in general: Tumor repertoires had a smaller top 100 clone share than normal lung. Shorter survival was associated with higher TCR diversity in tumors.

No cell sorting was done before RNA was extracted from the tissue. Comment on this clonotype: Its antigen is as yet unknown.

The V gene end was trimmed by 5 bases and the J gene end by 0 bases; junction bases not matched to a gene: 11. The CDR3 spans 18 residues. Germline V CDR1 and CDR2: LGHNA, YNFKEQ. A modified ARM-PCR protocol with three rounds of nested PCR amplified TCRbeta. In TCRdb, the multiplex PCR reads were re-called with MiXCR into one record per CDR3 protein. The repertoire consists of about 110,000 distinct CDR3 sequences, with approximately 82% occurring once and the leading ten covering approximately 35%. The clonotype was recovered from a woman in her sixties or seventies with non-small cell lung cancer. The specimen was lung tumor tissue. V is TRBV4-2 and J is TRBJ2-5, with TRBD2 matching over 11 bases. In DNA, the CDR3 is TGTGCCAGCAGCGCCGGGACTAGCGGAACGACTAACCAAGAGACCCAGTACTTC. Translation gives CASSAGTSGTTNQETQYF.